The 22 T cell receptor beta chains reported below all come from one sample, sequenced in a study of somatic mutations in cytotoxic T cells in rheumatoid arthritis. Sequencing was performed with immunoSEQ multiplex PCR; in TCRdb, only in-frame clones are kept and a portion is missing. In the table there are 8,000 to 9,500 clones, over 70% of which are singletons. Sequenced sample: CD8+ T cells sorted from blood. Source of these receptors: a woman in her fifties or sixties in good health.

As DNA, the CDR3 is TGCAGCGTTGTGTGGGGACACAGGGGTGGAGATGAGCAGTTCTTC. Translated: CSVVWGHRGGDEQFF. The V gene is TRBV29-1, the J gene TRBJ2-1; TRBD1 agrees at 7 bases. Germline V gene sequence: CDR1 SQVTM, CDR2 ANQGSEA. The CDR3 contains 15 residues. V lost 4 bases to trimming and J lost 8 bases; unmatched junction nucleotides: 14.

This clone was seen more than once but under ten times. The chain joins TRBV4-1 to TRBJ2-7; 9 nucleotides match TRBD1. The trim removed 0 bases at V and 3 bases at J, leaving 3 bases unmatched. Germline values: CDR1 MGHRA, CDR2 YSYEKL. The CDR3 covers 15 residues. The CDR3 loop is CASSQDGTGYYEQYF. CDR3 in DNA: TGCGCCAGCAGCCAAGACGGGACAGGGTACTACGAGCAGTACTTC.

The gene calls are TRBV21-1 and TRBJ2-3; TRBD2, as called in the table, went unchecked against the DNA. TRBV21-1 is an annotated pseudogene. The CDR3 covers 15 residues. CDR3: CASSKAGTRADTQYF. CDR3 DNA: TGTGCCAGCAGCAAAGCAGGGACTAGGGCAGATACGCAGTATTTT.

As regards this clone: At one boundary the junction diverges from the germline segment, which might be a read error. The rearrangement joins TRBV10-3 to TRBJ1-5, with 9 bases lining up with TRBD1. CDR1 is ENHRY and CDR2 is SYGVKD in the germline V gene. The CDR3 contains 14 residues. The CDR3 DNA sequence: TGTGCCAGCAGTGAAGGGACAGGGCTTCAGCCCCAGCATTTT. Residues: CASSEGTGLQPQHF.

V is TRBV15 and J is TRBJ2-2; D is ambiguous. In germline, CDR1 is LNHNV, CDR2 YYDKDF (reference sequence). Trimming took 3 bases from V and 1 from J, leaving 6 bases between them. The CDR3 sequence is 14 residues long. CDR3 protein: CATSRAENTGELFF. The DNA for the CDR3 is TGTGCCACCAGCAGGGCGGAGAACACCGGGGAGCTGTTTTTT.

Turning to this clone: Other DNA sequences in the sample encode the same CDR3. The J gene is TRBJ2-3, the V gene TRBV4-1; 9 bases agree with TRBD2. The CDR3 extends over 14 amino acids. The junction had 4 bases not matched to a gene; V was cut back by 4 bases and J by 5 bases. Germline values: CDR1 MGHRA, CDR2 YSYEKL. The CDR3 region is CASSPGLAGDTQYF. DNA of the CDR3: TGCGCCAGCAGCCCGGGACTAGCAGGAGATACGCAGTATTTT.

The chain employs TRBV6-5 and TRBJ1-6; the match to TRBD1 covers 7 bases. Germline CDR1 is MNHEY and CDR2 is SVGAGI. Germline trimming cut 7 bases from V and 7 bases from J; bases unmatched to any gene: 10. This CDR3 comprises 15 residues. This chain's CDR3 is CASTRSTGLNSPLHF. Here the CDR3 DNA reads TGTGCCAGCACCCGGTCGACAGGGCTCAATTCACCCCTCCACTTT.

V is TRBV27 and J is TRBJ2-1; 9 bases fit TRBD2. Germline lookup yields CDR1 MNHEY and CDR2 SMNVEV (reference sequence). V was pared by 0 bases and J by 5 bases, with 8 bases of the junction left unmatched. This CDR3 is built from 17 residues. CDR3 bases: TGTGCCAGCAGTTTATCCCGGAGGGCTAGCGGGAACAATGAGCAGTTCTTC. Translating gives CASSLSRRASGNNEQFF.

This clone occurred once. The rearrangement uses TRBV4-1 and TRBJ2-1; 10 bases match TRBD2. Germline V lookup: CDR1 MGHRA, CDR2 YSYEKL. The CDR3 contains 16 residues. J lost 8 bases, V lost 1 base, and 8 bases had no gene match. The CDR3 nucleotides are TGCGCCAGCAGCCAAGGACAGCGGGGGGGCGCCTATGAGCAGTTCTTC. The encoded protein is CASSQGQRGGAYEQFF.

The J gene is TRBJ1-3, the V gene TRBV29-1; a weak D match, TRBD1 (5 bases). Germline values: CDR1 SQVTM, CDR2 ANQGSEA. This CDR3 has 13 residues. V lost 7 bases, J lost 3 bases, and 13 bases lay in between. CDR3 sequence: CSAYGGFGNTIYF. The CDR3 DNA sequence: TGCAGCGCCTACGGGGGATTTGGAAACACCATATATTTT.

The chain recombines TRBV28 with TRBJ2-1, with D possibly being TRBD1 (6 bases). The CDR3 length is 16 residues. Trimming pared 2 bases from V and 4 bases from J, leaving 15 bases between. Germline V lookup: CDR1 MDHEN, CDR2 SYDVKM. The CDR3 nucleotides read TGTGCCAGCAGTTTACTTGGACAGAGGGTATACAATGAGCAGTTCTTC. As protein: CASSLLGQRVYNEQFF.

This clone was seen more than once but under ten times. The J gene is TRBJ2-3, the V gene TRBV6-6; TRBD2 agrees at 7 bases. CDR1 is MNHNY, CDR2 SVGAGI, per germline (reference sequence). J lost 3 bases, V lost 1 base, and 4 bases had no gene match. This CDR3 has 15 amino acids. This CDR3 reads CASSYWSGVTDTQYF. The CDR3 bases are TGTGCCAGCAGTTACTGGAGCGGGGTTACAGATACGCAGTATTTT.

The chain links TRBV7-9 to TRBJ2-1; TRBD1 matches at 12 bases. The CDR3 covers 16 residues. CDR1 and CDR2 from the germline V gene are SEHNR and FQNEAQ (reference sequence). Losses at the gene ends were 4 bases for V and 7 bases for J; bases not matched to a gene: 8. In DNA form, the CDR3 reads TGTGCCAGCAGCTCTATACCGGGACAGGGGGCGAATGAGCAGTTCTTC. Its protein is CASSSIPGQGANEQFF.

The V and J genes are TRBV6-5 and TRBJ2-7; TRBD1 is a possible D gene (6 bases). Trimming took 0 bases from V and 0 from J, leaving 12 bases between them. The CDR3 covers 16 residues. Germline lookup yields CDR1 MNHEY and CDR2 SVGAGI. The CDR3 DNA is TGTGCCAGCAGTTACTCGATCGGACAGCTCTCCTACGAGCAGTACTTC. This translates into CASSYSIGQLSYEQYF.

This clone has just a few counts. This sequence joins TRBV7-9 and TRBJ1-1; maybe TRBD1 (5 bases). The germline gives CDR1 SEHNR, CDR2 FQNEAQ (reference sequence). The CDR3 runs 12 residues. V lost 11 bases to trimming and J lost 2 bases, with 12 bases between them. CDR3 coding DNA: TGTGCCGCGGGGGGAGGCAACACTGAAGCTTTCTTT. It translates to CAAGGGNTEAFF.

This clone was detected only once. The chain combines TRBV7-6 with TRBJ1-2, with 8 bases aligning to TRBD1. CDR1 and CDR2 from the germline V gene are SGHVS and FNYEAQ. Trimming cost V 5 bases and J 7 bases; bases outside gene matches: 6. The CDR3 loop spans 13 amino acids. The CDR3 region has the DNA TGTGCCAGCAGCCCGGTGACAGGGGCTGGCTACACCTTC. Translation: CASSPVTGAGYTF.

This clone has only a few counts. The chain combines TRBV15 with TRBJ2-7, with D perhaps TRBD2 (6 bases). The CDR3 is made up of 15 amino acids. V lost 0 bases and J lost 0, with 9 bases in between. Germline loops: CDR1 LNHNV, CDR2 YYDKDF (reference sequence). CDR3 region: CATSREEGSSYEQYF. The CDR3 coding sequence is TGTGCCACCAGCAGAGAGGAGGGGAGCTCCTACGAGCAGTACTTC.

CDR3 protein: CASSSTSGFYNEQFF. Here the CDR3 DNA reads TGTGCCAGCAGCTCAACTAGCGGGTTTTACAATGAGCAGTTCTTC. The chain joins TRBV7-3 to TRBJ2-1, with 9 bases identical to TRBD2. The length of the CDR3 is 15 residues. Germline V gene sequence: CDR1 SGHTA, CDR2 FQGTGA. After removal of 4 bases from V and 4 bases from J, the junction contained 5 bases not matched to a gene.

The gene calls are TRBV4-2 and TRBJ1-6, with D possibly TRBD1 on 6 matching bases. The CDR3 runs 16 residues. Germline V gene data show CDR1 as LGHNA and CDR2 as YNFKEQ. Trimming shortened V by 1 base and J by 5 bases, and 12 bases separated the two germline ends. The CDR3 DNA reads as TGTGCCAGCAGCCAAGTCGCGGCAGGGGATAATTCACCCCTCCACTTT. This sequence encodes CASSQVAAGDNSPLHF.

This clone was counted once. The chain uses TRBV27 and TRBJ1-1; D remains ambiguous. The CDR3 is 13 amino acids. Trimming left V 4 bases short and J 4 bases short, with 10 bases between. Germline CDR1 MNHEY, CDR2 SMNVEV (reference sequence). CDR3 in amino acids: CASSWSGPTEAFF. CDR3 nucleotides: TGTGCCAGCAGTTGGAGCGGGCCCACTGAAGCTTTCTTT.

This chain joins TRBV6-5 and TRBJ2-7; 7 positions match TRBD1. The CDR3 spans 16 residues. Germline CDR1 MNHEY, CDR2 SVGAGI. The trim removed 0 bases at V and 2 bases at J, leaving 7 bases unmatched. The CDR3 sequence: CASSYSMGQRAYEQYF. For the CDR3, the DNA is TGTGCCAGCAGTTACTCGATGGGACAGCGCGCCTACGAGCAGTACTTC.

This chain uses TRBV4-1 with TRBJ2-7; 10 bases are a match to TRBD1. V was clipped by 4 bases and J by 2 bases; unmatched bases: 8. Germline V gene lookup returns CDR1 MGHRA and CDR2 YSYEKL. This CDR3 has 16 residues. The CDR3 coding sequence is TGCGCCAGCAGCCTGACAGGGGGCGAAGTGCCCTACGAGCAGTACTTC. Residues: CASSLTGGEVPYEQYF.